This entry lists 15 T cell receptor beta chains sequenced from one sample in a study of neoadjuvant anti-PD-1 for oral cavity cancer. As for time point: after neoadjuvant nivolumab, at surgical resection. Clones were read by immunoSEQ multiplex PCR, and TCRdb kept only the in-frame ones, dropping some. The table lists roughly 15,000 clones, 71% of them singletons, with 2.5% to 3% in the top ten. Sequenced here: PBMCs, sampled after nivolumab (anti-PD-1) treatment. These TCRs come from a person aged 40-85 years with oral cavity squamous cell carcinoma.

This clone was observed a handful of times. The V call is TRBV9, the J call TRBJ1-3; unclear D gene. CDR1 and CDR2 from the germline V gene are SGDLS and YYNGEE. V dropped 4 bases and J dropped 4 bases, with 6 bases sitting between them. The CDR3 extends over 12 amino acids. Written as DNA, the CDR3 is TGTGCCAGCAGCCCCGGGGGAAACACCATATATTTT. Protein sequence: CASSPGGNTIYF.

This clone was detected once. The gene calls are TRBV27 and TRBJ2-7; 12 nucleotides match TRBD2. The CDR3 extends over 17 amino acids. With V trimmed by 0 bases and J by 4 bases, 7 bases remained unmatched. Germline V gene sequence: CDR1 MNHEY, CDR2 SMNVEV (reference sequence). Written as DNA, the CDR3 is TGTGCCAGCAGTTTATCGGCCCGGCTAGCGGGAGGGTACGAGCAGTACTTC. This sequence encodes CASSLSARLAGGYEQYF.

The V gene is TRBV28, the J gene TRBJ1-2, with TRBD1 matching 7 bases. Germline V gene sequence: CDR1 MDHEN, CDR2 SYDVKM. Trimming cost V 5 bases and J 1 base; bases outside gene matches: 1. The CDR3 runs to 13 residues. In DNA, the CDR3 is TGTGCCAGCAGTCAGGGGGATAACTATGGCTACACCTTC. Protein product: CASSQGDNYGYTF.

This clone has only a few counts. The chain is built from TRBV9 and TRBJ2-7, with D unclear. CDR1 is SGDLS, CDR2 YYNGEE, per germline. The CDR3 covers 15 residues. The V end lost 4 bases, the J end lost 1 base, and 15 bases lay between the germline ends. The CDR3 is CASSPSLGGSYEQYF. In nucleotides, the CDR3 is TGTGCCAGCAGCCCAAGTTTGGGCGGTTCCTACGAGCAGTACTTC.

The chain has TRBV19 and TRBJ1-4, with 8 bases aligning to TRBD1. Per the germline V gene, CDR1 is LNHDA and CDR2 is SQIVND (reference sequence). This CDR3 has 18 amino acids. Unmatched junction bases numbered 16, after V lost 6 bases and J lost 4 bases. CDR3: CASSRTRGQGWDNEKLFF. CDR3 in DNA: TGTGCCAGTAGCCGAACCCGCGGACAGGGATGGGATAATGAAAAACTGTTTTTT.

This chain joins TRBV4-1 and TRBJ2-5, with a weak D call TRBD1 (6 bases). V shed 2 bases and J shed 5 bases, with 12 bases lying between them. CDR1 and CDR2 from the germline V gene are MGHRA and YSYEKL. CDR3 length: 14 amino acids. In DNA form, the CDR3 reads TGCGCCAGCAGCCAAATAGGGGGTGGGGAGACCCAGTACTTC. It specifies CASSQIGGGETQYF.

The chain employs TRBV5-1 and TRBJ1-2; D unresolved. This CDR3 is 13 amino acids long. Germline CDR1 SGHRS, CDR2 YFSETQ. The V end lost 1 base, the J end lost 5 bases, and 9 bases lay between the germline ends. Here the CDR3 reads CASSLPTDYGYTF. CDR3 sequence (DNA): TGCGCCAGCAGCTTGCCTACAGATTATGGCTACACCTTC.

The chain links TRBV10-3 to TRBJ1-1; TRBD1 agrees at 8 bases. The V and J ends lost 2 bases and 1 base, in that order; junction bases with no gene match: 6. The CDR3 sequence is 16 residues long. Germline values: CDR1 ENHRY, CDR2 SYGVKD. CDR3 residues: CAISEGTGQGNTEAFF. Here the CDR3 DNA reads TGTGCCATCAGTGAGGGGACCGGACAGGGGAACACTGAAGCTTTCTTT.

This chain connects TRBV6-5 to TRBJ2-7, with D uncertain. Germline CDR1 is MNHEY and CDR2 is SVGAGI. Trimming left V 6 bases short and J 2 bases short, with 5 bases between. The CDR3 is 11 amino acids. The CDR3: CASRSPYEQYF. CDR3 nucleotide sequence: TGTGCCAGCAGATCTCCCTACGAGCAGTACTTC.

The chain joins TRBV10-3 to TRBJ2-3; TRBD2 might be the D (5 bases). The V end lost 10 bases, the J end lost 5 bases, and 13 bases lay between the germline ends. CDR3 length equals 12 residues. In germline, CDR1 is ENHRY, CDR2 SYGVKD. The CDR3 DNA follows: TGTGCCACTCGACTACTGGGAGATACGCAGTATTTT. Its translation: CATRLLGDTQYF.

This clone was observed a handful of times. The chain links TRBV28 to TRBJ1-1; 7 bases agree with TRBD1. The CDR3 length is 15 residues. After removal of 8 bases from V and 4 bases from J, the junction contained 13 bases not matched to a gene. The germline V gene encodes CDR1 MDHEN and CDR2 SYDVKM. CDR3 coding DNA: TGTGCCAGCGGAGGACAGGTGAGGGGGTTCACTGAAGCTTTCTTT. It is translated as CASGGQVRGFTEAFF.

The rearrangement joins TRBV27 to TRBJ2-7; the D call may be TRBD1 or TRBD2 (5 bases each). Deletions cut 1 base from V and 3 bases from J, with 16 bases between. The CDR3 sequence is 16 residues long. Germline CDR1 and CDR2: MNHEY and SMNVEV (reference sequence). For the CDR3, the DNA is TGTGCCAGCAGTTTATTGGTGGGTAGAGGGGTCTACGAGCAGTACTTC. Translated, it gives CASSLLVGRGVYEQYF.

The CDR3 region has the DNA TGTGCCAGCAGCAAAGATCGGATAGGGGGAGAGGATGACCGACTAGCGGAAGTCCAAGAGACCCAGTACTTC. Its protein is CASSKDRIGGEDDRLAEVQETQYF. V usage is TRBV21-1 and J usage is TRBJ2-5; the table's D gene call, TRBD2, was not cross checked with the DNA. TRBV21-1 is shown as a pseudogene. This CDR3 region has 24 residues.

This chain connects TRBV15 to TRBJ1-4, with unresolved D. V lost 1 base, J lost 2 bases, and 5 bases lay in between. The CDR3 runs 14 residues. Germline-derived CDR1 and CDR2 are LNHNV and YYDKDF (reference sequence). The CDR3 DNA follows: TGTGCCACCAGCAGAGGGCCGACTAATGAAAAACTGTTTTTT. Translated, it gives CATSRGPTNEKLFF.

The V call is TRBV2, the J call TRBJ1-2; 7 bases line up with TRBD1. Losses at the gene ends were 5 bases for V and 4 bases for J; bases not matched to a gene: 4. The CDR3 runs to 13 residues. Germline lookup yields CDR1 SNHLY and CDR2 FYNNEI. The CDR3 DNA reads TGTGCCAGCAGTACCGGGACAGTCTATGGCTACACCTTC. Amino acids: CASSTGTVYGYTF.